Listed below are T cell receptor beta chains from one sample, sequenced in a study of spatial heterogeneity in lung cancer. TCRdb re-derived calls from the 5' RACE reads in MiXCR, one entry per CDR3 protein. The sample holds 49,000 or so distinct CDR3 sequences, approximately 10% seen once. The source was PBMCs, collected at surgery. These receptor sequences come from a female donor with early-stage non-small cell lung cancer. Both conserved end residues are part of each CDR3. A D gene is named only where the DNA matches it firmly. The size entry is marked missing in some rows and otherwise reads once, few, many or a size class.

d_call,v_call,j_call,clone_size,cdr3_aa,cdr3_nt
.,TRBV27,TRBJ1-6,few,CASSLGSYNSPLHF,TGTGCCAGCAGTTTGGGCTCCTATAATTCACCCCTCCACTTT
TRBD1,TRBV30,TRBJ1-6,.,CAWSGQGNSPLHF,TGTGCCTGGTCCGGACAGGGAAATTCACCCCTCCACTTT
.,TRBV6-1,TRBJ1-1,.,CASSDFMNTEAFF,TGTGCCAGCAGTGATTTTATGAACACTGAAGCTTTCTTT
.,TRBV2,TRBJ2-5,.,CASSVRGKETQYF,TGTGCCAGCAGTGTTAGGGGGAAAGAGACCCAGTACTTC
TRBD1,TRBV30,TRBJ1-2,few,CAWNRDRVKDYGYTF,TGTGCCTGGAACCGGGACAGGGTTAAGGACTATGGCTACACCTTC
.,TRBV19,TRBJ2-5,few,CASSGSRVETQYF,TGTGCCAGTAGTGGGAGTCGGGTCGAGACCCAGTACTTC
.,TRBV6-6,TRBJ1-1,.,CASSYSTQGRDTEAFF,TGTGCCAGCAGTTACTCGACACAGGGACGCGACACTGAAGCTTTCTTT
TRBD2,TRBV7-2,TRBJ2-7,few,CASSLGLAGGYEQYF,TGTGCCAGCAGCTTGGGACTAGCGGGGGGCTACGAGCAGTACTTC
TRBD2,TRBV20-1,TRBJ2-7,.,CSARALADYEQYF,TGCAGTGCTAGAGCTCTAGCGGACTACGAGCAGTACTTC
.,TRBV29-1,TRBJ2-7,few,CSVAVSYEQYF,TGCAGCGTTGCAGTCTCCTACGAGCAGTACTTC
.,TRBV19,TRBJ2-4,.,CASSIWTGDIQYF,TGTGCCAGTAGTATATGGACGGGGGACATTCAGTACTTC
.,TRBV9,TRBJ2-7,few,CASSVAGADYEQYF,TGTGCCAGCAGCGTAGCAGGGGCCGACTACGAGCAGTACTTC
TRBD1,TRBV7-3,TRBJ2-7,few,CASSLTGQDEQYF,TGTGCCAGCAGCTTAACAGGACAGGACGAGCAGTACTTC
TRBD1,TRBV5-1,TRBJ1-4,many,CASSFTGTGDGKLFF,TGCGCCAGCAGCTTTACCGGGACAGGGGACGGAAAACTGTTTTTT
.,TRBV4-1,TRBJ1-1,few,CASSQVFAGFTEAFF,TGCGCCAGCAGCCAAGTGTTCGCCGGGTTCACTGAAGCTTTCTTT
.,TRBV11-1,TRBJ2-2,.,CASSTQGGELFF,TGTGCCAGCAGCACCCAGGGCGGGGAGCTGTTTTTT
TRBD2,TRBV2,TRBJ2-2,few,CASSETVAGAGELFF,TGTGCCAGCAGTGAAACGGTAGCGGGGGCCGGGGAGCTGTTTTTT
.,TRBV7-9,TRBJ1-1,few,CASSPNVEAFF,TGTGCCAGCAGCCCTAACGTTGAAGCTTTCTTT
.,TRBV6-5,TRBJ2-3,.,CASKYEGGGTDTQYF,TGTGCCAGCAAGTACGAAGGGGGGGGCACAGATACGCAGTATTTT
.,TRBV28,TRBJ1-5,.,CASSDQPQHF,TGTGCCAGCAGTGACCAACCCCAGCATTTT
.,TRBV19,TRBJ2-1,few,CASSAQPGTFSYNEQFF,TGTGCCAGTAGTGCCCAACCGGGAACCTTCTCCTACAATGAGCAGTTCTTC
.,TRBV7-8,TRBJ2-2,few,CASSRGNTGELFF,TGTGCCAGCTCCAGGGGAAATACCGGGGAGCTGTTTTTT
.,TRBV2,TRBJ1-1,.,CASSEISKNTEAFF,TGTGCCAGCAGTGAAATATCCAAGAACACTGAAGCTTTCTTT
.,TRBV29-1,TRBJ2-1,few,CSVDRGADEQFF,TGCAGCGTTGATCGGGGGGCGGATGAGCAGTTCTTC
.,TRBV18,TRBJ2-3,many,CASSGAFSTDTQYF,TGTGCCAGCTCAGGAGCGTTCAGCACAGATACGCAGTATTTT
.,TRBV4-2,TRBJ2-5,.,CASSPPGVQETQYF,TGTGCCAGCAGCCCACCGGGGGTGCAGGAGACCCAGTACTTC
.,TRBV5-5,TRBJ2-3,few,CASSLGHLMSTDTQYF,TGTGCCAGCAGCTTGGGACACCTGATGAGCACAGATACGCAGTATTTT
.,TRBV27,TRBJ2-7,few,CASSPWDNPYEQYF,TGTGCCAGCAGTCCATGGGACAACCCCTACGAGCAGTACTTC
TRBD1,TRBV29-1,TRBJ1-4,many,CSATGEQTNEKLFF,TGCAGCGCGACAGGGGAGCAGACTAATGAAAAACTGTTTTTT
TRBD2,TRBV28,TRBJ2-1,.,CASSPLAGALFF,TGTGCCAGCAGTCCTCTAGCGGGGGCTCTGTTCTTC
.,TRBV6-6,TRBJ2-7,many,CASSFVGGGPHDEQYF,TGTGCCAGCAGTTTCGTAGGTGGGGGGCCCCACGACGAGCAGTACTTC
.,TRBV7-9,TRBJ2-1,few,CASSLGDLRSSYNEQFF,TGTGCCAGCAGCTTAGGGGACCTCCGGAGCTCCTACAATGAGCAGTTCTTC
TRBD2,TRBV20-1,TRBJ2-5,few,CSASGTSGGQETQYF,TGCAGTGCTTCGGGGACTAGCGGGGGCCAAGAGACCCAGTACTTC
TRBD2,TRBV12-3/TRBV12-4,TRBJ2-5,few,CAILSSGGQETQYF,TGTGCCATCCTTTCTAGCGGGGGCCAAGAGACCCAGTACTTC
.,TRBV7-9,TRBJ1-4,few,CASSLEEQGNEKLFF,TGTGCCAGCAGCTTAGAGGAGCAGGGAAATGAAAAACTGTTTTTT
.,TRBV2,TRBJ2-4,.,CASSDQFGQKNIQYF,TGTGCCAGCAGTGACCAATTCGGACAGAAAAACATTCAGTACTTC
.,TRBV11-2,TRBJ1-2,many,CASSSYHGYTF,TGTGCCAGCAGCTCGTACCATGGCTACACCTTC
.,TRBV6-1,TRBJ1-1,many,CASSLQGWTEAFF,TGTGCCAGCAGTTTACAGGGTTGGACTGAAGCTTTCTTT
TRBD2,TRBV4-2,TRBJ2-5,many,CASSQGLAGIQETQYF,TGTGCCAGCAGCCAAGGTCTAGCGGGGATCCAAGAGACCCAGTACTTC
.,TRBV5-1,TRBJ2-7,many,CASRIGASYEQYF,TGCGCCAGCAGAATCGGGGCCTCCTACGAGCAGTACTTC
.,TRBV19,TRBJ1-2,few,CASRTPNYGYTF,TGTGCCAGTAGAACACCTAACTATGGCTACACCTTC
TRBD2,TRBV20-1,TRBJ2-1,many,CSADSGGEFYNEQFF,TGCAGTGCTGATAGCGGGGGGGAATTCTACAATGAGCAGTTCTTC
.,TRBV2,TRBJ1-1,.,CVTLQRGNTEAFF,TGTGTTACCCTACAGCGGGGGAACACTGAAGCTTTCTTT
.,TRBV24-1,TRBJ2-7,.,CATGEGGWEEQYF,TGTGCCACCGGTGAAGGGGGTTGGGAAGAGCAGTACTTC
.,TRBV7-9,TRBJ1-1,many,CASSSPTAMNTEAFF,TGTGCCAGCAGCTCACCTACAGCGATGAACACTGAAGCTTTCTTT
.,TRBV5-4,TRBJ1-1,.,CASSSRAWSRWGNTEAFF,TGTGCCAGCAGCTCACGGGCCTGGAGTAGATGGGGAAACACTGAAGCTTTCTTT
.,TRBV20-1,TRBJ2-3,few,CSARGQADTQYF,TGCAGTGCTAGAGGACAGGCAGATACGCAGTATTTT
TRBD2,TRBV7-3,TRBJ2-1,.,CASSLRASGGDEQFF,TGTGCCAGCAGCTTAAGGGCTAGCGGGGGAGATGAGCAGTTCTTC